The 23 T cell receptor beta chains given below trace back to one sample, sequenced in a study of spatial heterogeneity in lung cancer (dated by TCRdb to about 2019). Libraries came from 5' RACE. Sequencing instrument: NextSeq 500. Using fastp at Q25 and MiXCR, TCRdb reprocessed the public reads and kept productive beta chains. When rows share a CDR3 protein, they turn into one entry using the most common DNA and genes. In all, the sample holds about 120,000 distinct CDR3 sequences, and 12% of those were seen once. The leading ten clones occupy approximately 17% of the sample. What this sample's time point label stands for: blood at routine non-recurrence follow-up after resection. TCR sequencing used whole RNA extracted from tumor and nontumor lung tissue, or from cryopreserved PBMC samples, without cell sorting. The sequencing used PBMCs, collected at follow-up. These TCRs come from a male donor with early-stage non-small cell lung cancer.

The V call is TRBV29-1, the J call TRBJ2-5; weak D call: TRBD2 (6 bases). V lost 3 bases and J 0 bases, leaving 14 bases between the germline ends. The CDR3 runs 15 residues. Per the germline V gene, CDR1 is SQVTM and CDR2 is ANQGSEA. For the CDR3, the DNA is TGCAGCGTTGAGGAGGGCAGGGCCAACCAAGAGACCCAGTACTTC. Translated, it gives CSVEEGRANQETQYF.

This clonotype was recorded a few times. The chain has TRBV13 and TRBJ2-1, with a weak D call TRBD1 (5 bases). Per the germline V gene, CDR1 is PRHDT and CDR2 is FYEKMQ (reference sequence). This CDR3 has 13 amino acids. Trimming left V 0 bases short and J 9 bases short, with 9 bases between. CDR3 amino acids: CASSLGSDSEQFF. DNA of the CDR3: TGTGCCAGCAGCTTAGGGAGTGACAGTGAGCAGTTCTTC. Looking up the rest from reference TRBV13 and TRBJ2-1 gives the full variable domain: AAGVIQSPRHLIKEKRETATLKCYPIPRHDTVYWYQQGPGQDPQFLISFYEKMQSDKGSIPDRFSAQQFSDYHSELNMSSLELGDSALYFCASSLGSDSEQFFGPGTRLTVL.

This chain uses TRBV7-2 with TRBJ2-3, with 10 bases matching TRBD2. Germline V lookup: CDR1 SGHTA, CDR2 FQGNSA. This CDR3 region has 17 residues. The V and J ends lost 5 bases and 0 bases, in that order; junction bases with no gene match: 8. CDR3 DNA sequence: TGTGCCAGCAGCCCGCGACTAGCGGGCGTTAGCACAGATACGCAGTATTTT. It codes for CASSPRLAGVSTDTQYF.

CDR3: CASSQLQGARSPLHF. Here the CDR3 DNA reads TGTGCCAGCAGCCAACTACAGGGGGCGCGATCACCCCTCCACTTT. This chain links TRBV3-1 with TRBJ1-6, with 9 bases fitting TRBD1. Trimming removed 2 bases from V and 10 bases from J; junction bases left unmatched: 6. The CDR3 is 15 residues long. Germline CDR1 and CDR2: LGHDT and YNNKEL (reference sequence). The full variable domain, rest sourced from reference TRBV3-1 and TRBJ1-6, is DTAVSQTPKYLVTQMGNDKSIKCEQNLGHDTMYWYKQDSKKFLKIMFSYNNKELIINETVPNRFSPKSPDKAHLNLHINSLELGDSAVYFCASSQLQGARSPLHFGNGTRLTVT.

This clonotype was seen more than once but under ten times. The V call is TRBV7-8, the J call TRBJ2-3; D unresolved. The V gene's germline CDR1 is SGHVS and CDR2 FQNEAQ. The V end was cut by 5 bases, the J end by 2 bases, with 14 bases between. This CDR3 is built from 15 residues. Here the CDR3 reads CASSPKTPYTDTQYF. The CDR3 bases are TGTGCCAGCAGCCCCAAGACACCATACACAGATACGCAGTATTTT.

This clonotype was seen at least ten times. The chain's CDR3 is CASTTTPKRGETQYF. Here the CDR3 DNA reads TGCGCCAGCACCACAACCCCGAAGAGGGGAGAGACCCAGTACTTC. The V and J genes are TRBV4-1 and TRBJ2-5; D is tentatively TRBD1 or TRBD2 (5 bases each). CDR3 length: 15 residues. Germline values: CDR1 MGHRA, CDR2 YSYEKL. V lost 7 bases, J lost 4 bases, and 19 bases lay in between.

CDR3 in amino acids: CASSQVDRRFYEQYF. CDR3 sequence (DNA): TGTGCCAGCAGCCAAGTAGACAGGAGATTCTACGAGCAGTACTTC. The gene calls are TRBV14 and TRBJ2-7; tentative D call: TRBD1 (6 bases). The germline V gene encodes CDR1 SGHDN and CDR2 FVKESK. The CDR3 runs to 15 residues. V was trimmed by 1 base and J by 3 bases, leaving 13 bases between them.

Only a few counts were recorded for this clonotype. The gene calls are TRBV3-1 and TRBJ2-7; D is uncertain. This CDR3 region has 13 residues. Germline values: CDR1 LGHDT, CDR2 YNNKEL (reference sequence). Deletions cut 4 bases from V and 7 bases from J, with 14 bases between. The CDR3 region has the DNA TGTGCCAGCAGCCTCCATTTCGAGAGGGAGCAGTACTTC. Its protein is CASSLHFEREQYF.

This clonotype was seen only a few times. The chain is built from TRBV19 and TRBJ2-3, with a tentative D call TRBD1 (5 bases). The ends were cut back, 5 bases at V and 8 bases at J, with 17 bases in the middle. The V gene's germline CDR1 is LNHDA and CDR2 SQIVND (reference sequence). The CDR3 length is 14 residues. The CDR3 is CASSRLQGQGTQYF. CDR3 in DNA: TGTGCCAGTAGTCGTCTACAAGGACAAGGTACGCAGTATTTT.

The chain recombines TRBV12-3 or TRBV12-4 with TRBJ1-2, with D perhaps TRBD1 (6 bases). This CDR3 has 13 residues. Trimming removed 6 bases at V and 4 bases at J, with 12 bases between. CDR3 amino acids: CASSGQTLYGYTF. CDR3 nucleotide sequence: TGTGCCAGCAGCGGACAGACCCTCTATGGCTACACCTTC.

V is TRBV7-3 and J is TRBJ1-1, with 9 bases fitting TRBD1. The V gene's germline CDR1 is SGHTA and CDR2 FQGTGA. After removal of 2 bases from V and 1 base from J, the junction contained 8 bases not matched to a gene. This CDR3 is built from 17 residues. CDR3: CASSLRVYRGRNTEAFF. DNA of the CDR3: TGTGCCAGCAGCTTACGAGTTTACAGGGGGCGGAACACTGAAGCTTTCTTT. Complete variable domain (other parts from reference TRBV7-3 and TRBJ1-1): GAGVSQTPSNKVTEKGKYVELRCDPISGHTALYWYRQSLGQGPEFLIYFQGTGAADDSGLPNDRFFAVRPEGSVSTLKIQRTERGDSAVYLCASSLRVYRGRNTEAFFGQGTRLTVV.

This chain links TRBV18 with TRBJ2-5; TRBD1 might be the D (5 bases). V was clipped by 2 bases and J by 2 bases, with 9 bases between them. CDR3 length: 14 amino acids. Germline V gene data show CDR1 as KGHSH and CDR2 as LQKENI. CDR3 DNA sequence: TGTGCCAGCTCACCAGGCAGGGCACAAGAGACCCAGTACTTC. Protein sequence: CASSPGRAQETQYF.

This clonotype was found many times. The chain uses TRBV7-9 and TRBJ2-2; no firm D call. The ends were cut back, 1 base at V and 13 bases at J, with 10 bases in the middle. The CDR3 is made up of 12 amino acids. The germline gives CDR1 SEHNR, CDR2 FQNEAQ (reference sequence). The chain's CDR3 is CASSLDRSRLFF. The CDR3 bases are TGTGCCAGCAGCTTAGATCGTTCGAGGCTGTTTTTT.

A few counts support this clonotype. The chain recombines TRBV28 with TRBJ2-6; 9 bases match TRBD1. Germline CDR1 reads MDHEN; CDR2 reads SYDVKM. The ends lost 6 bases at V and 2 bases at J; junction bases unmatched: 8. The CDR3 covers 17 residues. CDR3 amino acids: CASRYPTGGTGANVLTF. The CDR3 DNA sequence: TGTGCCAGCAGATATCCGACAGGGGGGACTGGGGCCAACGTCCTGACTTTC.

Many counts were recorded for this clonotype. The chain joins TRBV6-1 to TRBJ1-5, with TRBD1 identical over 7 bases. CDR1 MNHNS and CDR2 SASEGT come from the germline V gene. The CDR3 consists of 17 residues. V lost 4 bases to trimming and J lost 0 bases; unmatched junction nucleotides: 9. The CDR3 here is CASSGDRKTYSNQPQHF. CDR3 in DNA: TGTGCCAGCAGTGGGGACAGAAAAACCTATAGCAATCAGCCCCAGCATTTT.

In its sample, this clonotype was seen many times. The rearrangement links TRBV27 to TRBJ1-2; no clear D gene. The CDR3 loop spans 13 amino acids. Trimming took off 1 base at V and 0 bases at J, with 3 bases between the two ends. Germline CDR1 MNHEY, CDR2 SMNVEV (reference sequence). CDR3 sequence reads: CASSLFANYGYTF. The CDR3 nucleotides read TGTGCCAGCAGTTTATTCGCTAACTATGGCTACACCTTC.

This clonotype showed up just a few times. The rearrangement links TRBV28 to TRBJ1-2; 7 nucleotides agree with TRBD1. Germline CDR1 is MDHEN and CDR2 is SYDVKM. The CDR3 runs to 14 residues. The junction had 5 bases not matched to a gene; V was cut back by 6 bases and J by 1 base. CDR3 region: CASRPGQLNYGYTF. Here the CDR3 DNA reads TGTGCCAGCAGGCCGGGACAGCTTAACTATGGCTACACCTTC.

This clonotype was seen at least ten times. The chain combines TRBV4-1 with TRBJ1-2, with 10 bases fitting TRBD1. J lost 10 bases, V lost 4 bases, and 12 bases had no gene match. The CDR3 is 15 amino acids. Germline CDR1 MGHRA, CDR2 YSYEKL. Here the CDR3 reads CASSLSPGTGVDYTF. The CDR3 region has the DNA TGCGCCAGCAGCCTCTCACCCGGGACAGGGGTCGACTACACCTTC.

This clonotype was detected many times. The V call is TRBV20-1, the J call TRBJ1-5, with TRBD1 as a possible D gene (5 bases). The germline V gene encodes CDR1 DFQATT and CDR2 SNEGSKA (reference sequence). Trimming took 6 bases from V and 0 from J, leaving 18 bases between them. The CDR3 spans 16 residues. The CDR3 nucleotides read TGCAGTGCCCTAGCGGGGCTGGCGTATAGCAATCAGCCCCAGCATTTT. Translating gives CSALAGLAYSNQPQHF.

This clonotype occurred many times. The rearrangement joins TRBV12-3 or TRBV12-4 to TRBJ1-3, with D perhaps TRBD1 (5 bases). The length of the CDR3 is 15 residues. The ends were cut back, 3 bases at V and 2 bases at J, with 11 bases in the middle. CDR3 coding DNA: TGTGCCAGCAGTTTTACAGGAGGGGCTGGAAACACCATATATTTT. Protein product: CASSFTGGAGNTIYF.

The CDR3: CATSEPGLGYNEQFF. In DNA, the CDR3 is TGTGCCACCAGTGAACCGGGGCTGGGTTACAATGAGCAGTTCTTC. The J gene is TRBJ2-1, the V gene TRBV24-1, with D perhaps being TRBD1 or TRBD2 (5 bases each). Germline values: CDR1 KGHDR, CDR2 SFDVKD. This CDR3 spans 15 amino acids. Trimming took 4 bases from V and 4 from J, leaving 13 bases between them.

This clonotype was recorded at least ten times. The chain couples TRBV29-1 to TRBJ2-1; no clear D gene. CDR3 size: 15 residues. Between the trimmed V and J ends, which lost 4 bases and 0 bases, there was a span of 13 bases. The germline V gene encodes CDR1 SQVTM and CDR2 ANQGSEA. This CDR3 is CSVGGSMASYNEQFF. The DNA of the CDR3 is TGCAGCGTTGGTGGATCAATGGCCTCCTACAATGAGCAGTTCTTC.

The chain couples TRBV29-1 to TRBJ2-3; D may be TRBD1 (5 bases). Germline values: CDR1 SQVTM, CDR2 ANQGSEA. The CDR3 totals 12 residues. With 0 bases removed from V and 6 bases from J, the gap between germline ends came to 7 bases. CDR3 region: CSVEDGADTQYF. The CDR3 nucleotides are TGCAGCGTTGAAGATGGGGCGGATACGCAGTATTTT.